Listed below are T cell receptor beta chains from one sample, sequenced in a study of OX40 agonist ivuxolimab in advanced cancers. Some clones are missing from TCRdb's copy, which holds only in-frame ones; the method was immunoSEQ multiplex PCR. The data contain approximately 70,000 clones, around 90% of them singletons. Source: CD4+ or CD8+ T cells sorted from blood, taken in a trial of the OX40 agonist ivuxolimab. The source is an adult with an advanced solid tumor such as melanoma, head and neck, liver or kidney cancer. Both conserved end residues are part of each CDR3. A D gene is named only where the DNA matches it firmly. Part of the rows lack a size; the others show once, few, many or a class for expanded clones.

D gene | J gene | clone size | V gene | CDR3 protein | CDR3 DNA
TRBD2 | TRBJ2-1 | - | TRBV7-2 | CASSFYTSGRDEQFF | TGTGCCAGCAGCTTCTATACTAGCGGACGGGATGAGCAGTTCTTC
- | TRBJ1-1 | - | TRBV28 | CASSLTARETEAFF | TGTGCCAGCAGCCTCACCGCGAGGGAGACTGAAGCTTTCTTT
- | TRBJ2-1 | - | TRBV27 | CASTQEPIGSYNEQFF | TGTGCCAGCACTCAAGAACCCATCGGATCCTACAATGAGCAGTTCTTC
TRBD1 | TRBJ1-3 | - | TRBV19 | CASSVQGARAGNTIYF | TGTGCCAGTAGTGTACAGGGGGCGAGGGCTGGAAACACCATATATTTT
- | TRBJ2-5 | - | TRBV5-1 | CASSLGPQETQYF | TGCGCCAGCAGCTTGGGTCCGCAAGAGACCCAGTACTTC
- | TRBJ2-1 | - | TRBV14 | CASSQPPSRGEQFF | TGTGCCAGCAGCCAACCCCCTTCGCGGGGTGAGCAGTTCTTC
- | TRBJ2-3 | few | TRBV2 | CASSTNGPGDTQYF | TGTGCCAGCAGTACCAATGGGCCTGGAGATACGCAGTATTTT
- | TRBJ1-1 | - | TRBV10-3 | CAISDINTEAFF | TGTGCCATCAGTGACATTAACACTGAAGCTTTCTTT
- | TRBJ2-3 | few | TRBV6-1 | CASSEGSGGGGEDTQYF | TGTGCCAGCAGTGAAGGAAGTGGTGGAGGGGGCGAAGATACGCAGTATTTT
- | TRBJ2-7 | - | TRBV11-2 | CASSFTGNGGAGQYF | TGTGCCAGCAGCTTTACGGGGAATGGGGGGGCCGGCCAGTACTTC
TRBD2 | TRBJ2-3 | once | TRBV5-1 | CASSLPGLAGGLDTQYF | TGCGCCAGCAGCTTACCGGGACTAGCGGGGGGCTTAGATACGCAGTATTTT
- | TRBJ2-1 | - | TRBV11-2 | CASSPQGDPYNEQFF | TGTGCCAGCAGCCCCCAAGGGGACCCCTACAATGAGCAGTTCTTC
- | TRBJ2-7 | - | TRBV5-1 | CASSLLGGPTEQYF | TGCGCCAGCAGCTTGCTTGGGGGACCTACGGAGCAGTACTTC
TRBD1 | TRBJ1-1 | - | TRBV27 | CASSLAGTAMNTEAFF | TGTGCCAGCAGTTTGGCCGGGACAGCCATGAACACTGAAGCTTTCTTT
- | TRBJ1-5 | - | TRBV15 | CATSRDKGERNQPQHF | TGTGCCACCAGCAGAGATAAAGGGGAACGCAATCAGCCCCAGCATTTT
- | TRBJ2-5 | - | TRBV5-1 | CASSLANVREETQYF | TGCGCCAGCAGCTTGGCCAACGTAAGAGAGGAGACCCAGTACTTC
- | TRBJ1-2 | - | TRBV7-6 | CASSSPGDGYTF | TGTGCCAGCAGCTCCCCAGGTGATGGCTACACCTTC
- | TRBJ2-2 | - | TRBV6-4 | CASSDSAGYTGELFF | TGTGCCAGCAGTGACTCGGCAGGGTACACCGGGGAGCTGTTTTTT
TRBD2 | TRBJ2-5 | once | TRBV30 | CAWRPGLAGQETQYF | TGTGCCTGGAGACCGGGACTAGCAGGGCAAGAGACCCAGTACTTC
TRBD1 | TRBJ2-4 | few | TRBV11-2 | CASIGDRGNLIQYF | TGTGCCAGCATCGGGGACAGGGGGAATCTCATTCAGTACTTC
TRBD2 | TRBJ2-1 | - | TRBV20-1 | CSARHGTRQFF | TGCAGTGCTAGACACGGGACTAGACAGTTCTTC
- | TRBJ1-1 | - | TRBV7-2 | CASSLLREAAFF | TGTGCCAGCAGCTTACTGAGAGAAGCGGCTTTCTTT
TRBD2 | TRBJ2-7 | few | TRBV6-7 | CASSPPTSGITYEQYF | TGTGCCAGCAGTCCCCCGACTAGCGGGATAACCTACGAGCAGTACTTC
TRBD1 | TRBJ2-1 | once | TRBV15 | CATSRTTGFEQFF | TGTGCCACCAGCAGAACGACAGGGTTTGAGCAGTTCTTC
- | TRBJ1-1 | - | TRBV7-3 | CASSLVGVNTEAFF | TGTGCCAGCAGCTTAGTTGGGGTGAACACTGAAGCTTTCTTT
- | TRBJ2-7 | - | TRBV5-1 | CASSSGVREQYF | TGCGCCAGCAGCTCGGGAGTGAGGGAGCAGTACTTC
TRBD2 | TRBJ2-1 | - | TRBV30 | CAGSGNLLHEQFF | TGTGCCGGTAGCGGGAACTTGCTACATGAGCAGTTCTTC
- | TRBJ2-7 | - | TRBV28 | CASSQRQTYEQYF | TGTGCCAGCAGTCAACGACAGACCTACGAGCAGTACTTC
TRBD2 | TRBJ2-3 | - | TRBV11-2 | CASSLSGLGTDTQYF | TGTGCCAGCAGCTTAAGCGGACTAGGCACAGATACGCAGTATTTT
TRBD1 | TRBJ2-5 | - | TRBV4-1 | CASSQATQGARQETQYF | TGCGCCAGCAGCCAAGCGACACAGGGGGCGCGGCAAGAGACCCAGTACTTC
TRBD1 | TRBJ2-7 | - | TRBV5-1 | CASSLDRDRIRDEQYF | TGCGCCAGCAGCTTGGATCGGGACAGGATCCGCGACGAGCAGTACTTC
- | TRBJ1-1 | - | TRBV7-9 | CASSLKAQRGTEAFF | TGTGCCAGCAGCTTAAAGGCGCAAAGAGGCACTGAAGCTTTCTTT
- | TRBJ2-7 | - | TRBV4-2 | CASSSRSNEQYF | TGTGCCAGCAGCTCCCGTAGCAACGAGCAGTACTTC
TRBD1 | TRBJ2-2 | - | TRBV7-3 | CASSLKTGISGELFF | TGTGCCAGCAGCTTAAAGACAGGGATTTCAGGGGAGCTGTTTTTT
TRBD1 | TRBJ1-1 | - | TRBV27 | CASSDRTGGSAFF | TGTGCCAGCAGTGACAGGACAGGGGGCTCGGCTTTCTTT
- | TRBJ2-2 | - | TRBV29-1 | CSSKVQGGGGELFF | TGCAGCTCGAAGGTCCAGGGGGGTGGCGGGGAGCTGTTTTTT
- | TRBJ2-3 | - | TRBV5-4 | CASSLGDTQYF | TGTGCCAGCAGCTTGGGAGATACGCAGTATTTT
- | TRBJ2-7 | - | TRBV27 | CASSPRDWGNEQYF | TGTGCCAGCAGCCCCCGGGACTGGGGGAACGAGCAGTACTTC
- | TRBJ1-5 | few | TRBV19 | CASNEGGTYQPQHF | TGTGCCAGTAATGAGGGCGGTACCTATCAGCCCCAGCATTTT
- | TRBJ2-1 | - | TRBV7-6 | CASSLAAAGPTHEQFF | TGTGCCAGCAGCTTAGCGGCCGCGGGACCGACTCATGAGCAGTTCTTC
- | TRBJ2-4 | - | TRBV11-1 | CASSLERNIQYF | TGTGCCAGCAGCTTAGAGCGAAACATTCAGTACTTC
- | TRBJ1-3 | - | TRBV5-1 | CASSLEPGASGNTIYF | TGCGCCAGCAGCTTGGAGCCGGGGGCGTCTGGAAACACCATATATTTT
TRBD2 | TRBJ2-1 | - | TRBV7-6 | CASTVNSGGHNEQFF | TGTGCCAGCACCGTAAACTCGGGGGGGCACAATGAGCAGTTCTTC
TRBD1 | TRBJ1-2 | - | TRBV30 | CAWRGQGRNYGYTF | TGTGCCTGGAGAGGACAGGGGAGGAACTATGGCTACACCTTC
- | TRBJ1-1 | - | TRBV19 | CASRRTYQFLNTEAFF | TGTGCCAGTAGGAGGACATACCAATTCCTGAACACTGAAGCTTTCTTT
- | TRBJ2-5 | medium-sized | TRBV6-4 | CASYKAGSQETQYF | TGTGCCAGCTACAAGGCAGGGAGTCAAGAGACCCAGTACTTC
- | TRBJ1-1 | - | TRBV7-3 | CASSFETNTEAFF | TGTGCCAGCAGCTTTGAGACCAACACTGAAGCTTTCTTT
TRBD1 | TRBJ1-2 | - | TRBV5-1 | CASSLSSGGAGYTF | TGCGCCAGCAGCTTGAGCTCAGGGGGCGCAGGCTACACCTTC
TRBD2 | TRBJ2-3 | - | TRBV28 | CASSSSGTSGGYTDTQYF | TGTGCCAGCAGTTCATCCGGGACTAGCGGGGGGTACACAGATACGCAGTATTTT
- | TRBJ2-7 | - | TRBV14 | CASSQDYEQYF | TGTGCCAGCAGCCAGGACTACGAGCAGTACTTC
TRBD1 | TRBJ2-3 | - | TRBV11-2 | CASPKPGTGPSTDTQYF | TGTGCCAGCCCGAAACCCGGGACAGGGCCGAGCACAGATACGCAGTATTTT
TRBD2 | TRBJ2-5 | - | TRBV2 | CASSERPGGEAQYF | TGTGCCAGCAGTGAAAGGCCGGGGGGAGAAGCCCAGTACTTC
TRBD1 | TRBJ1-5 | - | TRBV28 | CASSSDRASNQPQHF | TGTGCCAGCAGTTCGGACAGGGCAAGCAATCAGCCCCAGCATTTT
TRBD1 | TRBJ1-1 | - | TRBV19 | CASSTTGVVNTEAFF | TGTGCCAGTAGTACCACAGGGGTTGTGAACACTGAAGCTTTCTTT
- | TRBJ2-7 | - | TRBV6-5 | CASSARAGWYF | TGTGCCAGCAGCGCCAGGGCAGGGTGGTACTTC